The rows below give T cell receptor beta chains drawn from one sample of a study of blood T cell repertoires in COVID-19. The assay was immunoSEQ multiplex PCR, and TCRdb's table has in-frame clones only and misses some. The data contain about 120,000 clones, less than 85% of them singletons. Sequenced input: peripheral blood. These receptors were taken from a human donor with acute or convalescent COVID-19. The donor label of this sample is uncertain. Each CDR3 is given with its conserved first and last residue. D genes are given only for firm matches. Rows may omit the clone size; those that give it use once, few, many or a size class.

D: TRBD1
V: TRBV7-6
length: 18
J: TRBJ1-5
size: -
CDR3: CASSFGRDRAYSNQPQHF
DNA: TGTGCCAGCAGCTTCGGCCGGGACAGGGCATATAGCAATCAGCCCCAGCATTTT

D: TRBD2
V: TRBV15
length: 15
J: TRBJ2-7
size: -
CDR3: CATSRGGGASYEQYF
DNA: TGTGCCACCAGCAGGGGCGGGGGGGCCTCCTACGAGCAGTACTTC

D: TRBD2
V: TRBV10-1
length: 14
J: TRBJ2-1
size: -
CDR3: CASSEGGERNEQFF
DNA: TGCGCCAGCAGTGAGGGGGGGGAGAGGAATGAGCAGTTCTTC

D: -
V: TRBV27
length: 14
J: TRBJ1-5
size: -
CDR3: CASRDHRGNQPQHF
DNA: TGTGCCAGCAGGGACCACAGGGGCAATCAGCCCCAGCATTTT

D: TRBD1
V: TRBV7-8
length: 19
J: TRBJ1-3
size: -
CDR3: CASTLGTGYGLYSGNTIYF
DNA: TGTGCCAGCACCCTAGGGACAGGCTATGGATTATACTCTGGAAACACCATATATTTT

D: TRBD1
V: TRBV5-1
length: 13
J: TRBJ1-2
size: -
CDR3: CASSSSGTGGYTF
DNA: TGCGCCAGCAGCTCATCCGGGACAGGTGGCTACACCTTC

D: -
V: TRBV24-1
length: 13
J: TRBJ1-4
size: -
CDR3: CATSDSARGKLFF
DNA: TGTGCCACCAGTGATTCCGCCCGGGGGAAACTGTTTTTT

D: -
V: TRBV7-9
length: 12
J: TRBJ1-1
size: -
CDR3: CASSPSWGQAFF
DNA: TGTGCCAGCAGCCCTTCGTGGGGCCAGGCTTTCTTT

D: -
V: TRBV5-6
length: 14
J: TRBJ2-5
size: -
CDR3: CASSLGRQRVAQYF
DNA: TGTGCCAGCAGCTTGGGGCGGCAGCGGGTGGCCCAGTACTTC

D: -
V: TRBV7-3
length: 13
J: TRBJ2-3
size: -
CDR3: CASSSRVPDTQYF
DNA: TGTGCCAGCAGCTCGCGAGTACCAGATACGCAGTATTTT

D: -
V: TRBV5-4
length: 14
J: TRBJ1-1
size: -
CDR3: CASRQAGEGTEAFF
DNA: TGTGCCAGCAGGCAGGCTGGGGAGGGGACTGAAGCTTTCTTT

D: TRBD1
V: TRBV5-1
length: 16
J: TRBJ1-3
size: -
CDR3: CASSSRQGAQGNTIYF
DNA: TGCGCCAGCAGCTCCCGACAGGGGGCGCAAGGAAACACCATATATTTT

D: -
V: TRBV11-2
length: 13
J: TRBJ1-5
size: -
CDR3: CASSFSREQPQHF
DNA: TGTGCCAGCAGCTTTAGCAGGGAACAGCCCCAGCATTTT

D: -
V: TRBV21-1
length: 17
J: TRBJ2-1
size: once
CDR3: CASSKVPGLAGVREQFF
DNA: TGTGCCAGCAGCAAAGTTCCGGGACTAGCGGGAGTCAGGGAGCAGTTCTTC

D: -
V: TRBV24-1
length: 14
J: TRBJ1-2
size: -
CDR3: CATSDPGLTDGYTF
DNA: TGTGCCACCAGTGATCCCGGCCTGACAGATGGCTACACCTTC

D: -
V: TRBV27
length: 15
J: TRBJ1-5
size: medium-sized
CDR3: CASRPGLESNQPQHF
DNA: TGTGCCAGCAGGCCGGGACTGGAGAGCAATCAGCCCCAGCATTTT

D: TRBD1
V: TRBV28
length: 17
J: TRBJ1-3
size: many
CDR3: CASSFSPGGFSGNTIYF
DNA: TGTGCCAGCAGTTTTAGTCCAGGGGGCTTCTCTGGAAACACCATATATTTT

D: TRBD1
V: TRBV28
length: 15
J: TRBJ1-4
size: -
CDR3: CASSTDRGRLEKLFF
DNA: TGTGCCAGCAGTACCGACAGGGGGCGCCTTGAAAAACTGTTTTTT

D: TRBD1
V: TRBV5-1
length: 16
J: TRBJ1-4
size: many
CDR3: CASSPEQGAINEKLFF
DNA: TGCGCCAGCAGCCCCGAGCAGGGGGCTATTAATGAAAAACTGTTTTTT

D: -
V: TRBV18
length: 13
J: TRBJ1-2
size: -
CDR3: CASSPDKNYGYTF
DNA: TGTGCCAGCTCACCCGACAAGAACTATGGCTACACCTTC

D: -
V: TRBV29-1
length: 12
J: TRBJ2-3
size: -
CDR3: CSVGANPDTQYF
DNA: TGCAGCGTTGGGGCCAACCCAGATACGCAGTATTTT

D: TRBD2
V: TRBV11-3
length: 16
J: TRBJ2-2
size: -
CDR3: CASSSSGGLVTGELFF
DNA: TGTGCCAGCAGCTCTAGCGGGGGGCTGGTAACCGGGGAGCTGTTTTTT

D: TRBD1
V: TRBV9
length: 16
J: TRBJ2-7
size: -
CDR3: CASSVGRGPGSYEQYF
DNA: TGTGCCAGCAGCGTAGGAAGGGGGCCCGGATCCTACGAGCAGTACTTC

D: TRBD1
V: TRBV27
length: 16
J: TRBJ1-1
size: -
CDR3: CASSSSRQGGRTEAFF
DNA: TGTGCCAGCAGCTCCTCAAGACAGGGGGGTCGCACTGAAGCTTTCTTT

D: TRBD1
V: TRBV3-1/TRBV3-2
length: 15
J: TRBJ2-5
size: -
CDR3: CASSLWTGLQETQYF
DNA: TGTGCCAGCAGCCTCTGGACAGGACTGCAAGAGACCCAGTACTTC

D: -
V: TRBV29-1
length: 12
J: TRBJ1-2
size: -
CDR3: CSVASGRDGYTF
DNA: TGCAGCGTTGCCTCAGGGCGCGACGGCTACACCTTC

D: -
V: TRBV29-1
length: 12
J: TRBJ2-1
size: -
CDR3: CSVERSYNEQFF
DNA: TGCAGCGTTGAGCGTTCCTACAATGAGCAGTTCTTC

D: -
V: TRBV7-9
length: 13
J: TRBJ1-4
size: few
CDR3: CASSLFSNEKLFF
DNA: TGTGCCAGCAGCTTATTCAGTAATGAAAAACTGTTTTTT

D: -
V: TRBV19
length: 17
J: TRBJ1-1
size: few
CDR3: CASSKFLGQGRNTEAFF
DNA: TGTGCCAGTAGTAAATTCCTCGGGCAGGGGCGGAACACTGAAGCTTTCTTT

D: TRBD1
V: TRBV2
length: 14
J: TRBJ1-1
size: -
CDR3: CASIQGQLNTEAFF
DNA: TGTGCCAGCATACAGGGACAGTTGAACACTGAAGCTTTCTTT

D: -
V: TRBV5-6
length: 12
J: TRBJ1-6
size: -
CDR3: CASSVQNSPLHF
DNA: TGTGCCAGCAGCGTACAGAATTCACCCCTCCACTTT

D: TRBD2
V: TRBV12-3/TRBV12-4
length: 13
J: TRBJ2-1
size: once
CDR3: CASSWTRGSEQFF
DNA: TGTGCCAGCAGTTGGACTAGAGGGAGTGAGCAGTTCTTC

D: TRBD1
V: TRBV28
length: 21
J: TRBJ2-6
size: -
CDR3: CASSSYRDRVSKSSGANVLTF
DNA: TGTGCCAGCAGTTCATACCGGGACAGGGTATCCAAGAGCTCTGGGGCCAACGTCCTGACTTTC

D: -
V: TRBV5-1
length: 16
J: TRBJ2-6
size: few
CDR3: CASSLIPGFGANVLTF
DNA: TGCGCCAGCAGCTTGATACCAGGGTTTGGGGCCAACGTCCTGACTTTC

D: -
V: TRBV12-3/TRBV12-4
length: 13
J: TRBJ1-1
size: -
CDR3: CASSFGGSTEAFF
DNA: TGTGCCAGCAGTTTCGGGGGGAGCACTGAAGCTTTCTTT

D: TRBD1
V: TRBV2
length: 14
J: TRBJ2-4
size: -
CDR3: CAISPGTGVHIQYF
DNA: TGTGCCATCTCACCTGGGACAGGGGTTCACATTCAGTACTTC

D: -
V: TRBV10-3
length: 15
J: TRBJ1-2
size: -
CDR3: CAISELKGRGYGYTF
DNA: TGTGCCATCAGTGAACTTAAGGGGCGAGGATATGGCTACACCTTC

D: TRBD2
V: TRBV4-1
length: 15
J: TRBJ2-3
size: -
CDR3: CASSPTSLSTDTQYF
DNA: TGCGCCAGCAGCCCGACTAGCCTAAGCACAGATACGCAGTATTTT

D: TRBD2
V: TRBV5-4
length: 14
J: TRBJ2-2
size: -
CDR3: CASSRQGLHRELFF
DNA: TGTGCCAGCAGCCGGCAGGGACTACACCGGGAGCTGTTTTTT

D: -
V: TRBV12-3/TRBV12-4
length: 13
J: TRBJ2-7
size: -
CDR3: CASSRGEGYEQYF
DNA: TGTGCCAGTTCCAGGGGGGAAGGATACGAGCAGTACTTC

D: -
V: TRBV28
length: 13
J: TRBJ1-1
size: few
CDR3: CASSLPKNTEAFF
DNA: TGTGCCAGCAGTTTACCAAAGAACACTGAAGCTTTCTTT

D: -
V: TRBV9
length: 15
J: TRBJ1-1
size: -
CDR3: CASSKGVIMNTEAFF
DNA: TGTGCCAGCAGCAAGGGGGTGATCATGAACACTGAAGCTTTCTTT

D: TRBD2
V: TRBV2
length: 16
J: TRBJ2-1
size: -
CDR3: CASSPPLAGGVDEQFF
DNA: TGTGCCAGCAGTCCTCCCCTAGCGGGGGGCGTGGATGAGCAGTTCTTC

D: -
V: TRBV5-1
length: 15
J: TRBJ2-4
size: -
CDR3: CASSLVGQGKNIQYF
DNA: TGCGCCAGCAGCTTAGTTGGCCAGGGGAAAAACATTCAGTACTTC

D: TRBD1
V: TRBV11-3
length: 17
J: TRBJ2-3
size: -
CDR3: CASSLGAGQGYTDTQYF
DNA: TGTGCCAGCAGCTTAGGAGCGGGACAGGGGTATACAGATACGCAGTATTTT